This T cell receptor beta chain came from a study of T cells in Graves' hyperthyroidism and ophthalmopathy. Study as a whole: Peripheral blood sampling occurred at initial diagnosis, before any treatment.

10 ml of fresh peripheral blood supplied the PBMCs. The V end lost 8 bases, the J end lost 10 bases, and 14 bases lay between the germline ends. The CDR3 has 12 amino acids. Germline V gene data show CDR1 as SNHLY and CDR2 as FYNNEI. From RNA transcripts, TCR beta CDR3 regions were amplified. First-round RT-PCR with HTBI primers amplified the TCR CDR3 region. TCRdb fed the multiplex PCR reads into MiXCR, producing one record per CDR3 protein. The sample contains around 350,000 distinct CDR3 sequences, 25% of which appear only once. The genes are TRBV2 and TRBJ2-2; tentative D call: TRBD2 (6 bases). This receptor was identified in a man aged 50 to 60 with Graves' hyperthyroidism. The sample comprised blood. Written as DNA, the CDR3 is TGTGCCAGCGGGGGGACGGGGACGGAGCTGTTTTTT. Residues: CASGGTGTELFF. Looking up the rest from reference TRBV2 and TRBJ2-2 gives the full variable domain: EPEVTQTPSHQVTQMGQEVILRCVPISNHLYFYWYRQILGQKVEFLVSFYNNEISEKSEIFDDQFSVERPDGSNFTLKIRSTKLEDSAMYFCASGGTGTELFFGEGSRLTVL.